These 16 T cell receptor beta chains were sequenced from one sample in a study of early T cells in non-severe SARS-CoV-2 infection. TCRdb reanalysed the 5' RACE reads using MiXCR and keeps one entry per CDR3 protein. The table records 25,000 to 30,000 distinct CDR3 sequences, roughly 4.9% of them present only once. Sequencing was done on a sample of whole blood. Receptors were obtained from an adult who was a healthcare worker with PCR-confirmed SARS-CoV-2 infection or an uninfected control (not recorded which).

A few counts support this clonotype. The J gene is TRBJ2-5, the V gene TRBV4-1, with D possibly being TRBD1 (5 bases). Germline V gene lookup returns CDR1 MGHRA and CDR2 YSYEKL. The CDR3 totals 16 residues. Trimming shortened V by 0 bases and J by 2 bases, and 13 bases separated the two germline ends. The CDR3 coding sequence is TGCGCCAGCAGCCAAGATCGGTCAGGGCCTCAAGAGACCCAGTACTTC. Translating gives CASSQDRSGPQETQYF.

This clonotype has at least ten counts. The V call is TRBV5-4, the J call TRBJ2-1; 7 bases fit TRBD1. The V gene end was trimmed by 0 bases and the J gene end by 4 bases; junction bases not matched to a gene: 4. Germline-derived CDR1 and CDR2 are SGHNT and YYREEE (reference sequence). The CDR3 spans 15 residues. The CDR3 sequence is CASSLEARGYNEQFF. CDR3 nucleotides: TGTGCCAGCAGCTTGGAGGCCAGGGGGTACAATGAGCAGTTCTTC.

The chain links TRBV29-1 to TRBJ2-3, with D unclear. Trimming stripped 5 bases from V and 6 bases from J, with 18 bases between. The germline gives CDR1 SQVTM, CDR2 ANQGSEA. CDR3 length: 14 residues. The CDR3 DNA sequence: TGCAGCGTTAGTCCTTCCGACGTAGGTGATACGCAGTATTTT. Translated, it gives CSVSPSDVGDTQYF.

This clonotype was seen ten or more times. This rearrangement joins TRBV7-9 to TRBJ1-5; possibly TRBD1 for D (6 bases). CDR1 SEHNR and CDR2 FQNEAQ come from the germline V gene (reference sequence). V gave up 0 bases and J gave up 7 bases, with 13 bases separating them. CDR3 length equals 15 residues. The CDR3 DNA follows: TGTGCCAGCAGCTTAGCAGGGGGTATTGGGCAGCCCCAGCATTTT. Amino acid sequence: CASSLAGGIGQPQHF.

In its sample, this clonotype ranks as medium-sized (0.01 to 0.1%). The chain uses TRBV12-5 and TRBJ1-2, with 10 nucleotides matching TRBD1. The CDR3 runs 16 residues. Germline V gene lookup returns CDR1 LGHNT and CDR2 FRNRAP. Unmatched junction bases numbered 10, after V lost 2 bases and J lost 7 bases. The CDR3 bases are TGTGCTAGTGGTTTGTTGTCCGGGACAGGGGCCGGTGGCTACACCTTC. As protein: CASGLLSGTGAGGYTF.

This clonotype occurred many times. This sequence joins TRBV2 and TRBJ2-1; D gene ambiguous. Per the germline V gene, CDR1 is SNHLY and CDR2 is FYNNEI. There are 11 residues in the CDR3. Deletions cut 6 bases from V and 11 bases from J, with 11 bases between. The CDR3 sequence: CASSPKLQQFF. The DNA of the CDR3 is TGTGCCAGCAGCCCTAAATTGCAGCAGTTCTTC.

This clonotype was recorded a few times. The gene calls are TRBV28 and TRBJ2-3, with 8 bases lining up with TRBD2. Unmatched junction bases numbered 8, after V lost 3 bases and J lost 3 bases. Germline loops: CDR1 MDHEN, CDR2 SYDVKM. The CDR3 extends over 16 amino acids. CDR3 DNA: TGTGCCAGCAGTTTCTTGGGCGGGAGGAGGACAGATACGCAGTATTTT. Translating gives CASSFLGGRRTDTQYF.

This clonotype occurred many times. The chain combines TRBV4-3 with TRBJ2-1, with D possibly being TRBD1 or TRBD2 (6 bases each). This CDR3 region has 15 residues. V was trimmed by 2 bases and J by 10 bases, leaving 18 bases between them. Germline V gene lookup returns CDR1 LGHNA and CDR2 YSLEER. The CDR3 DNA follows: TGCGCCAGCAGCCAAAACAGGGACTTAACAATCGAGCAGTTCTTC. Encoded protein: CASSQNRDLTIEQFF.

This clonotype came up many times. The chain has TRBV19 and TRBJ2-2; 8 nucleotides agree with TRBD2. Germline V gene data show CDR1 as LNHDA and CDR2 as SQIVND (reference sequence). V shed 5 bases, J shed 9 bases, and the junction held 8 bases outside the gene matches. The CDR3 contains 14 residues. CDR3 nucleotides: TGTGCCAGTAGTCGGGGGGGCGAAGTAAGGGAGCTGTTTTTT. Translated, it gives CASSRGGEVRELFF.

In its sample, this clonotype was seen many times. The CDR3 nucleotides are TGCGCCAGCAGCTTGGCAAGTAGCGGGGGGCCCAGTGAGCAGTTCTTC. Protein product: CASSLASSGGPSEQFF. V is TRBV5-1 and J is TRBJ2-1, with 10 bases aligning to TRBD2. Unmatched junction bases numbered 9, after V lost 0 bases and J lost 9 bases. Germline-derived CDR1 and CDR2 are SGHRS and YFSETQ. This CDR3 is built from 16 residues. Filled out from reference TRBV5-1 and TRBJ2-1, the complete variable domain reads KAGVTQTPRYLIKTRGQQVTLSCSPISGHRSVSWYQQTPGQGLQFLFEYFSETQRNKGNFPGRFSGRQFSNSRSEMNVSTLELGDSALYLCASSLASSGGPSEQFFGPGTRLTVL.

This clonotype is deemed medium-sized (0.01 to 0.1%). The chain recombines TRBV6-1 with TRBJ1-5, with a possible D match to TRBD1 (6 bases). Deletions cut 6 bases from V and 0 bases from J, with 12 bases between. Germline V gene data show CDR1 as MNHNS and CDR2 as SASEGT. This CDR3 contains 15 residues. CDR3 residues: CASRPDSNSNQPQHF. The DNA of the CDR3 is TGTGCCAGCAGGCCGGACAGCAATAGCAATCAGCCCCAGCATTTT.

This clonotype showed up many times. V usage is TRBV11-1 and J usage is TRBJ1-2; D is uncertain. V lost 2 bases and J 3 bases, leaving 10 bases between the germline ends. This CDR3 region has 14 residues. The germline V gene has CDR1 SGHAT and CDR2 FQDESV (reference sequence). CDR3 amino acids: CASSLTVNDYGYTF. DNA of the CDR3: TGTGCCAGCAGCTTAACCGTGAATGACTATGGCTACACCTTC.

In its sample, this clonotype was seen a few times. The rearrangement joins TRBV9 to TRBJ1-3; 9 bases line up with TRBD1. Germline values: CDR1 SGDLS, CDR2 YYNGEE. This CDR3 is built from 15 residues. The V segment lost 0 bases and the J segment 4 bases; nucleotides outside the gene matches: 2. The CDR3 reads CASSVGTGGGNTIYF. CDR3 DNA: TGTGCCAGCAGCGTAGGCACAGGGGGCGGAAACACCATATATTTT. Filled out from reference TRBV9 and TRBJ1-3, the complete variable domain reads DSGVTQTPKHLITATGQRVTLRCSPRSGDLSVYWYQQSLDQGLQFLIQYYNGEERAKGNILERFSAQQFPDLHSELNLSSLELGDSALYFCASSVGTGGGNTIYFGEGSWLTVV.

This clonotype was seen repeatedly, ten times or more. The chain employs TRBV19 and TRBJ1-5, with D tentatively TRBD1 (6 bases). The ends were cut back, 3 bases at V and 2 bases at J, with 14 bases in the middle. Per the germline V gene, CDR1 is LNHDA and CDR2 is SQIVND (reference sequence). The CDR3 is 16 amino acids. The CDR3 protein is CASSILRGPGNQPQHF. As DNA, the CDR3 is TGTGCCAGTAGTATCCTCAGGGGACCGGGCAATCAGCCCCAGCATTTT.

This clonotype appeared many times. The chain links TRBV25-1 to TRBJ2-5; D remains unclear. Trimming removed 2 bases from V and 5 bases from J, with 12 bases in between. From germline, CDR1 is MGHDK and CDR2 SYGVNS. This CDR3 is built from 14 residues. The CDR3 loop is CASSEPQRLETQYF. Here the CDR3 DNA reads TGTGCCAGCAGTGAACCCCAGCGTCTGGAGACCCAGTACTTC.

This clonotype came up a few times. In DNA form, the CDR3 reads TGTGCCAGCAGTCGGACCCCCTCATTAACTTACAATGAGCAGTTCTTC. Translating it yields CASSRTPSLTYNEQFF. The chain employs TRBV12-3 or TRBV12-4 and TRBJ2-1; D unresolved. This CDR3 has 16 residues. Trimming stripped 5 bases from V and 4 bases from J, with 18 bases between.